A selection of T cell receptor beta chains follows, all from one sample in a study of blood T cell repertoires in COVID-19. Clones were sequenced by immunoSEQ multiplex PCR, and TCRdb holds only the in-frame ones, with some missing. The sample consists of 200,000 to 300,000 clones, 75% to 85% of them appearing once. Source material: peripheral blood. Receptors originate from a human donor in a cohort sampled during active COVID-19. Both conserved end residues are part of each CDR3. A D gene is named only where the DNA matches it firmly. Some rows mark clone size as missing; the rest say once, few, many or name a class of expanded clone.

CASSILQGNTGELFF,TGTGCCAGTAGTATCCTGCAGGGGAACACCGGGGAGCTGTTTTTT,15,NA,NA,TRBV19,TRBJ2-2
CASSFPNINPNTEAFF,TGTGCCAGCAGCTTCCCGAACATAAACCCGAACACTGAAGCTTTCTTT,16,NA,NA,TRBV11-1,TRBJ1-1
CASSQDRDYHYTDTQYF,TGTGCCAGCAGCCAAGATCGAGACTACCATTACACAGATACGCAGTATTTT,17,NA,NA,TRBV4-2,TRBJ2-3
CATSAAGGNYGYTF,TGTGCCACCAGTGCAGCCGGGGGGAACTATGGCTACACCTTC,14,NA,NA,TRBV24-1,TRBJ1-2
CASSPTQGLNTEAFF,TGTGCCAGCAGCCCCACCCAGGGTTTGAACACTGAAGCTTTCTTT,15,NA,NA,TRBV2,TRBJ1-1
CASRQGINQPQHF,TGTGCCAGCAGACAGGGAATCAATCAGCCCCAGCATTTT,13,NA,NA,TRBV6-5,TRBJ1-5
CASSLRASYGYTF,TGTGCCAGCAGCTTGAGAGCCTCCTATGGCTACACCTTC,13,NA,NA,TRBV5-4,TRBJ1-2
CASSPAPSGGYEQYF,TGTGCCAGCAGTCCGGCGCCTAGCGGGGGCTACGAGCAGTACTTC,15,NA,TRBD2,TRBV5-5,TRBJ2-7
CSVSRGGNEQYF,TGCAGCGTTAGTCGAGGCGGCAACGAGCAGTACTTC,12,NA,NA,TRBV29-1,TRBJ2-7
CASSDNPDGSEQYF,TGTGCCAGCAGCGATAACCCGGACGGGAGCGAGCAGTACTTC,14,NA,NA,TRBV6-5,TRBJ2-7
CAWIKPGGRRNTIYF,TGTGCCTGGATCAAACCCGGGGGGCGGCGAAACACCATATATTTT,15,NA,NA,TRBV30,TRBJ1-3
CASSLAGTGNSHEQYF,TGTGCCAGCAGCTTAGCCGGGACAGGAAATTCCCACGAGCAGTACTTC,16,NA,TRBD1,TRBV7-3,TRBJ2-7
CSASPDEQYF,TGCAGTGCTAGCCCGGACGAGCAGTACTTC,10,once,NA,TRBV20-1,TRBJ2-7
CAWSRQYEQYF,TGTGCCTGGAGTAGACAGTACGAGCAGTACTTC,11,once,NA,TRBV30,TRBJ2-7
CATSRSRLARYQETQYF,TGTGCCACCAGCAGATCCCGACTAGCAAGGTACCAAGAGACCCAGTACTTC,17,NA,TRBD2,TRBV15,TRBJ2-5
CASTIGRNDEQYF,TGTGCCAGCACCATCGGCAGGAACGACGAGCAGTACTTC,13,NA,NA,TRBV12-3/TRBV12-4,TRBJ2-7
CASSFGLLSSYEQYF,TGTGCCAGCAGCTTTGGGCTGCTATCCTCCTACGAGCAGTACTTC,15,NA,NA,TRBV7-8,TRBJ2-7
CATLKGTYNEQFF,TGTGCCACCCTCAAGGGGACTTACAATGAGCAGTTCTTC,13,NA,NA,TRBV25-1,TRBJ2-1
CSARGDSYNEQFF,TGCAGCGCCAGGGGCGATTCCTACAATGAGCAGTTCTTC,13,NA,NA,TRBV29-1,TRBJ2-1
CASRGDESTEAFF,TGTGCCAGCAGGGGCGACGAGAGCACTGAAGCTTTCTTT,13,NA,NA,TRBV6-4,TRBJ1-1
CASSMRPNSRETQYF,TGCGCCAGCAGCATGAGACCCAATTCGAGGGAGACCCAGTACTTC,15,NA,NA,TRBV5-1,TRBJ2-5
CASSFGRAQYF,TGCGCCAGCAGCTTCGGGCGGGCGCAGTATTTT,11,few,NA,TRBV5-1,TRBJ2-3
CASSRGTAYQETQYF,TGTGCCAGCAGTCGTGGGACAGCGTACCAAGAGACCCAGTACTTC,15,NA,TRBD1,TRBV6-5,TRBJ2-5
CASSEIDEKLFF,TGTGCCAGCAGTGAGATAGATGAAAAACTGTTTTTT,12,NA,NA,TRBV6-1,TRBJ1-4
CSASLRGRTGYTF,TGCAGTGCTAGTCTCAGGGGGAGAACAGGCTACACCTTC,13,NA,TRBD1,TRBV20-1,TRBJ1-2
CASYTGHYTGELFF,TGTGCCAGCTACACGGGACACTACACCGGGGAGCTGTTTTTT,14,NA,NA,TRBV6-5,TRBJ2-2
CASSLAAGPSYGYTF,TGTGCCAGCAGTTTGGCTGCAGGGCCTTCCTATGGCTACACCTTC,15,NA,NA,TRBV7-2,TRBJ1-2
CASSLQGRTNYGYTF,TGTGCCAGCAGCTTACAAGGGAGGACGAACTATGGCTACACCTTC,15,NA,NA,TRBV6-5,TRBJ1-2
CATSDSVQGGDQPQHF,TGTGCCACCAGTGACTCGGTTCAGGGCGGCGATCAGCCCCAGCATTTT,16,NA,NA,TRBV24-1,TRBJ1-5
CASSPPTGNHGSPLHF,TGTGCCAGCTCACCTCCTACAGGGAATCACGGTTCACCCCTCCACTTT,16,NA,NA,TRBV18,TRBJ1-6
CAWSVPAGLSPDTQYF,TGTGCCTGGAGTGTTCCGGCGGGTTTATCCCCAGATACGCAGTATTTT,16,NA,NA,TRBV30,TRBJ2-3
CASSLNSLDTQYF,TGTGCCAGCAGCTTGAACTCCTTGGATACGCAGTATTTT,13,once,NA,TRBV7-2,TRBJ2-3
CASSSNRRPQHF,TGTGCCAGCAGTTCGAACAGGCGGCCCCAGCATTTT,12,few,NA,TRBV28,TRBJ1-5
CASSLYETGYEYGYTF,TGTGCCAGCAGTTTATACGAGACAGGCTATGAATATGGCTACACCTTC,16,NA,NA,TRBV28,TRBJ1-2
CASSQAPGQSSYEQYF,TGCGCCAGCAGTCAAGCACCGGGACAGAGCTCCTACGAGCAGTACTTC,16,NA,TRBD1,TRBV4-1,TRBJ2-7
CASSFPGIGEKLFF,TGTGCCAGCAGTTTTCCAGGGATCGGTGAAAAACTGTTTTTT,14,once,NA,TRBV27,TRBJ1-4
CASSQAAGTSGNTIYF,TGTGCCAGCAGCCAAGCCGCCGGGACTAGTGGAAACACCATATATTTT,16,once,NA,TRBV3-1/TRBV3-2,TRBJ1-3
CASSLEAGRTGNTIYF,TGCGCCAGCAGCTTGGAGGCAGGGCGCACTGGAAACACCATATATTTT,16,NA,NA,TRBV5-1,TRBJ1-3
CASSLQAKTGETQYF,TGCGCCAGCAGCTTACAGGCGAAAACGGGAGAGACCCAGTACTTC,15,once,NA,TRBV5-1,TRBJ2-5